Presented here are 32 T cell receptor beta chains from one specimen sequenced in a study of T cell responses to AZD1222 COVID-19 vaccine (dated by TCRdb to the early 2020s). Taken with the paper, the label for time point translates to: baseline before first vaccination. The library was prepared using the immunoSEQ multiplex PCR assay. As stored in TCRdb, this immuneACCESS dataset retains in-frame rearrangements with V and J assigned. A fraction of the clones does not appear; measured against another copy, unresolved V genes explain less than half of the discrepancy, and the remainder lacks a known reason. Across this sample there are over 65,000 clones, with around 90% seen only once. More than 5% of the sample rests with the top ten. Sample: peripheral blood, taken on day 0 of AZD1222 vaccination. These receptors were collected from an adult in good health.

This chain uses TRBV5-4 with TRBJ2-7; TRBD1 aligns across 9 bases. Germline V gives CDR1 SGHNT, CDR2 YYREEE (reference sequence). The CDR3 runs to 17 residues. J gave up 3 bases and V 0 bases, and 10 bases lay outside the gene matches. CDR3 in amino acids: CASSLAIGQGSVYEQYF. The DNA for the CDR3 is TGTGCCAGCAGCTTGGCCATTGGACAGGGGTCTGTCTACGAGCAGTACTTC.

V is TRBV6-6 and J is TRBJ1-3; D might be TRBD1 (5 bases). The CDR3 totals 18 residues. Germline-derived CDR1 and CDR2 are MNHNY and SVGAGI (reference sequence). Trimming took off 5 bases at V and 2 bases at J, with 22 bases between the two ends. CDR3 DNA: TGTGCCAGCAGTCTCCCCGCAGGGTTCAGTCTTACTGGAAACACCATATATTTT. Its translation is CASSLPAGFSLTGNTIYF.

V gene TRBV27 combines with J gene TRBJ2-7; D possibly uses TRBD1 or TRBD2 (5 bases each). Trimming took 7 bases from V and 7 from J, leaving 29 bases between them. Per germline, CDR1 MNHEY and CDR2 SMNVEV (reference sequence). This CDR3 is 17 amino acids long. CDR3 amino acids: CASIASFRGPLYEEQYF. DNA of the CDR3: TGTGCCAGCATCGCGTCGTTCCGGGGACCGCTCTACGAGGAGCAGTACTTC.

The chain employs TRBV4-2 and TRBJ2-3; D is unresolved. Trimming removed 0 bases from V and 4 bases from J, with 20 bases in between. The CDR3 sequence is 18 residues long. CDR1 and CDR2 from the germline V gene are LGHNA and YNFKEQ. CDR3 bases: TGTGCCAGCAGCCAAGAACTGGCAGCCTACCCAAATCCAGATACGCAGTATTTT. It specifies CASSQELAAYPNPDTQYF.

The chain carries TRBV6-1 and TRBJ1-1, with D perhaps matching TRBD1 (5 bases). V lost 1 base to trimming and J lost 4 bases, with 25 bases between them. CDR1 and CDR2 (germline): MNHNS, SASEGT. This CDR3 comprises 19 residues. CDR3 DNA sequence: TGTGCCAGCAGTGAAGTACGATTGAGGGGCCGGAATGGCCGCACTGAAGCTTTCTTT. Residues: CASSEVRLRGRNGRTEAFF.

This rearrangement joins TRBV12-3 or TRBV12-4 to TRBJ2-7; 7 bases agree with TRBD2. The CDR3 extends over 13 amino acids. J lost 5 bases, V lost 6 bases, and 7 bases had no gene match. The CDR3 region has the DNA TGTGCCAGCAGAAAGCGGGGTCTCAACGAGCAGTACTTC. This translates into CASRKRGLNEQYF.

The CDR3 here is CASSESDLPGGTQYF. The CDR3, as DNA: TGTGCCAGCAGTGAATCAGACTTGCCGGGTGGGACCCAGTACTTC. J is TRBJ2-5 and V is TRBV6-1; D remains ambiguous. Germline V gene sequence: CDR1 MNHNS, CDR2 SASEGT. Trimming stripped 2 bases from V and 7 bases from J, with 17 bases between. CDR3 size: 15 residues.

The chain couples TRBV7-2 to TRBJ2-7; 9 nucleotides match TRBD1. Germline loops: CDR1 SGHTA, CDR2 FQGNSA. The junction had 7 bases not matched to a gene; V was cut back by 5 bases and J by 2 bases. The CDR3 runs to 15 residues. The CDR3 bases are TGTGCCAGCAGCCGCCGGACAGGGGACCCCTACGAGCAGTACTTC. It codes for CASSRRTGDPYEQYF.

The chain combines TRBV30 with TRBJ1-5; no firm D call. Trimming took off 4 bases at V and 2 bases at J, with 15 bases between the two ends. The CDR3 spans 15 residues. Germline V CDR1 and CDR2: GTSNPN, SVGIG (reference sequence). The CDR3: CAWTPGGFGNQPQHF. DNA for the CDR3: TGTGCCTGGACCCCTGGAGGGTTTGGCAATCAGCCCCAGCATTTT. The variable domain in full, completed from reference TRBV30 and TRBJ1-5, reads SQTIHQWPATLVQPVGSPLSLECTVEGTSNPNLYWYRQAAGRGLQLLFYSVGIGQISSEVPQNLSASRPQDRQFILSSKKLLLSDSGFYLCAWTPGGFGNQPQHFGDGTRLSIL.

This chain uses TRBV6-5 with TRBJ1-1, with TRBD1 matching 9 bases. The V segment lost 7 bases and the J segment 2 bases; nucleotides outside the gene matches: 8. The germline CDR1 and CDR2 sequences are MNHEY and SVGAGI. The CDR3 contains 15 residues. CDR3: CASIRQGVVNTEAFF. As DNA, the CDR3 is TGTGCCAGCATCCGACAGGGGGTCGTCAACACTGAAGCTTTCTTT.

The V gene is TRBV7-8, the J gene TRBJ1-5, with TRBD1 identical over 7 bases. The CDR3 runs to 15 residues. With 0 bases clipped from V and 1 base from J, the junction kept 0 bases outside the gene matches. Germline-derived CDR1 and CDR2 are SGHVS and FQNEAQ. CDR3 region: CASSLATGSNQPQHF. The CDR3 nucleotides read TGTGCCAGCAGCTTAGCGACAGGGAGCAATCAGCCCCAGCATTTT.

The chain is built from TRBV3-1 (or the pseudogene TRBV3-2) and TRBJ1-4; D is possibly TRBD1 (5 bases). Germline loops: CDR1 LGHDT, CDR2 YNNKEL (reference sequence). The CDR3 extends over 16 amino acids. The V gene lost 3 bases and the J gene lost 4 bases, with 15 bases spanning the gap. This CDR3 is CASSQGYGASNEKLFF. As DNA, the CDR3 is TGTGCCAGCAGCCAGGGATACGGGGCGAGTAATGAAAAACTGTTTTTT.

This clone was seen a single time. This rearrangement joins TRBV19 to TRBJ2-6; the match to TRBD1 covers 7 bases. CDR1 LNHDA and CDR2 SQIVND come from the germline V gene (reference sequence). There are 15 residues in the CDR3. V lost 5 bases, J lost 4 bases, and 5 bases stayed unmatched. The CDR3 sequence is CASSPTGFGANVLTF. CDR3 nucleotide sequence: TGTGCCAGTAGTCCGACAGGGTTCGGGGCCAACGTCCTGACTTTC.

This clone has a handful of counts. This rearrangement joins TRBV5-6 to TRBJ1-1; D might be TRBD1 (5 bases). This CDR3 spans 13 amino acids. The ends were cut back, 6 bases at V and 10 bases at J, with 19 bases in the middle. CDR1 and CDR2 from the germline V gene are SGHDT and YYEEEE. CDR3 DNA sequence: TGTGCCAGCACCCTGGGGCTTGTCGGTGGAGCTTTCTTT. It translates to CASTLGLVGGAFF.

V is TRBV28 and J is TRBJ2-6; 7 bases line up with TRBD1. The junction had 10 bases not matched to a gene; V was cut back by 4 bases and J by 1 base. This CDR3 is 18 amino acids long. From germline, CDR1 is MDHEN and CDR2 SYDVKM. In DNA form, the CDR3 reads TGTGCCAGCAGTTCACCCCGGGACAGACTATCTGGGGCCAACGTCCTGACTTTC. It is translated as CASSSPRDRLSGANVLTF.

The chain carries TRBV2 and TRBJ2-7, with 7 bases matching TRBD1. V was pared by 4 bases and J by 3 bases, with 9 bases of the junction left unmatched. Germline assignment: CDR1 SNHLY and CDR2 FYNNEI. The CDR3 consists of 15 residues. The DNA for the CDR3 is TGTGCCAGCAGTGCCGGTGACAGGGTAATCTACGAGCAGTACTTC. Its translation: CASSAGDRVIYEQYF.

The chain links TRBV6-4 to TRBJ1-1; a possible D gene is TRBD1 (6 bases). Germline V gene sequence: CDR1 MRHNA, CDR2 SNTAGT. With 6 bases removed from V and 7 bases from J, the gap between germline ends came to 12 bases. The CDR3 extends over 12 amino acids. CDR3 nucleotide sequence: TGTGCCAGCAGCGGGGGGGGCAGTGAAGCTTTCTTT. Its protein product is CASSGGGSEAFF.

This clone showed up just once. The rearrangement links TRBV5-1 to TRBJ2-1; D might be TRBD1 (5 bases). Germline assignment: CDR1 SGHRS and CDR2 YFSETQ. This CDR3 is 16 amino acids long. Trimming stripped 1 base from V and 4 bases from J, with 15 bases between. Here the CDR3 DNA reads TGCGCCAGCAGCTTGTTCGACAGACAACATTACAATGAGCAGTTCTTC. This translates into CASSLFDRQHYNEQFF.

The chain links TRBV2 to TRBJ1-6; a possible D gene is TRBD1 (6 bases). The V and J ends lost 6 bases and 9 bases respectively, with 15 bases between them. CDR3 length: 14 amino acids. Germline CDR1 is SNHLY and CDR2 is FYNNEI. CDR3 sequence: CASRRTDEGSPLHF. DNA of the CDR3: TGTGCCAGCAGACGGACAGATGAAGGTTCACCCCTCCACTTT.

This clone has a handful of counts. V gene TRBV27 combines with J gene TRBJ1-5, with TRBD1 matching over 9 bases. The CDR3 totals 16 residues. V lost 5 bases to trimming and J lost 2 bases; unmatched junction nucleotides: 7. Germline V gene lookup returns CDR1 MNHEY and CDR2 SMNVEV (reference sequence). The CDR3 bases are TGTGCCAGCAGTCTAGGGACAGGGAATGGCAATCAGCCCCAGCATTTT. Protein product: CASSLGTGNGNQPQHF.

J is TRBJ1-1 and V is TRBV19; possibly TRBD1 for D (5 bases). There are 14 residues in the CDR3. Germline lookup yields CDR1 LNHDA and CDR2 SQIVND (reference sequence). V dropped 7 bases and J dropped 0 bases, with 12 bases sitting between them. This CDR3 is CASMDRGLNTEAFF. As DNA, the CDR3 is TGTGCCAGTATGGATAGGGGTTTGAACACTGAAGCTTTCTTT.

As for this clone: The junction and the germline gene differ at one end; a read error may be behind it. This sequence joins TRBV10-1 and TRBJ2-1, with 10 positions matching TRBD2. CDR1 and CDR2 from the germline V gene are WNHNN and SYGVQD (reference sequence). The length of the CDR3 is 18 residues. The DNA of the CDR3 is TGCGCCAGCGGTGAGCGGGGGGGCTTCTCGAGATCGGTCAATGAGCAGTTCTTC. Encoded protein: CASGERGGFSRSVNEQFF.

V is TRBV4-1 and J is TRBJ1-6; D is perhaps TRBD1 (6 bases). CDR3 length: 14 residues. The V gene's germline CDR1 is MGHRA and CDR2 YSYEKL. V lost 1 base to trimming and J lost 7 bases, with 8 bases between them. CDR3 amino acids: CASSQVGGNSPLHF. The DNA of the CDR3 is TGCGCCAGCAGCCAAGTGGGGGGCAATTCACCCCTCCACTTT.

The CDR3 sequence: CASSLSPWGAGNEQFF. DNA for the CDR3: TGTGCCAGCAGTTTATCGCCCTGGGGAGCGGGCAATGAGCAGTTCTTC. The chain couples TRBV27 to TRBJ2-1; D might be TRBD2 (6 bases). This CDR3 spans 16 amino acids. Germline-derived CDR1 and CDR2 are MNHEY and SMNVEV (reference sequence). Trimming removed 0 bases from V and 6 bases from J, with 15 bases in between.

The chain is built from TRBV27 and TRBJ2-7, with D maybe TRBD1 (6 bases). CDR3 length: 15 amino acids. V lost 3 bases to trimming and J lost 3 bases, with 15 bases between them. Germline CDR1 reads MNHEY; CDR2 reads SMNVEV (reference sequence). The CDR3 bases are TGTGCCAGCAGTTTTATTGGGGGCCCGGGCTACGAGCAGTACTTC. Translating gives CASSFIGGPGYEQYF.

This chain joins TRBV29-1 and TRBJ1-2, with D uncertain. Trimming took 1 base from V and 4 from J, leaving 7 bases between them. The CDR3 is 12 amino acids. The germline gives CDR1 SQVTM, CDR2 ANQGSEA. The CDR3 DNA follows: TGCAGCGTTGAAGCCGGCCCCTATGGCTACACCTTC. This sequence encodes CSVEAGPYGYTF.

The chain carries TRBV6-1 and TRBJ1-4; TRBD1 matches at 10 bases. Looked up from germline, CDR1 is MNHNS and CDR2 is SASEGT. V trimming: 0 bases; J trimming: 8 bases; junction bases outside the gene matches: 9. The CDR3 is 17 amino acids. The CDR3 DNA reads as TGTGCCAGCAGTGAAGCGCTTCGATGGGACAGGGGAGAAAAACTGTTTTTT. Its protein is CASSEALRWDRGEKLFF.

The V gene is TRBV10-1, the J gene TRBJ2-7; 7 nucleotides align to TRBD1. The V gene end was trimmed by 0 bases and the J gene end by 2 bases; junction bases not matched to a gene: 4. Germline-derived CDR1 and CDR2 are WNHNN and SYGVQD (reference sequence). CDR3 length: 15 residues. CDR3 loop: CASSESSQGTYEQYF. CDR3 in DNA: TGCGCCAGCAGTGAGTCTTCACAGGGGACCTACGAGCAGTACTTC.

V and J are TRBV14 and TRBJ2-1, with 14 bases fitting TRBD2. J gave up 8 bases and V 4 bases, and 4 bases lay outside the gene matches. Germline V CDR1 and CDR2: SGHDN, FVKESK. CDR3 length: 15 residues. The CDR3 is CASSPGLAGVHEQFF. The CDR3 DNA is TGTGCCAGCAGCCCGGGACTAGCGGGGGTTCATGAGCAGTTCTTC.

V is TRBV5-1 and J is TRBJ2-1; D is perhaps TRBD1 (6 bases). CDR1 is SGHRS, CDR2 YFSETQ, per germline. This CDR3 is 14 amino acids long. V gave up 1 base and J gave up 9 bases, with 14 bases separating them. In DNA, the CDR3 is TGCGCCAGCAGCTTGAGGGCGACAGGAGGTGAGCAGTTCTTC. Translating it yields CASSLRATGGEQFF.

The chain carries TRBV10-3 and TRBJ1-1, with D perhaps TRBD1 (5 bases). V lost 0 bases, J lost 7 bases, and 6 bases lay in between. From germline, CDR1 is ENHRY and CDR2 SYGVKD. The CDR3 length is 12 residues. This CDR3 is CAISESTGEAFF. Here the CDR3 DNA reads TGTGCCATCAGTGAGTCAACAGGTGAAGCTTTCTTT.

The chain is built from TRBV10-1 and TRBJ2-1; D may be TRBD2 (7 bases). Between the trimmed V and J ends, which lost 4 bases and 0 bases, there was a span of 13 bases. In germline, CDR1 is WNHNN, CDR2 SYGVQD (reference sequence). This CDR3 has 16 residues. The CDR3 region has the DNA TGCGCCAGCAGTGGCCTGCGGGGGCTCTCCTACAATGAGCAGTTCTTC. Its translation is CASSGLRGLSYNEQFF.